This TCR beta chain stems from a study of cytomegalovirus exposure and HLA in healthy donors. Whole-study context: The approximately 120 million unique TCR beta sequences, from roughly 180 million T cells, were found by an earlier analysis. Samples from HLA-typed donors yielded about 86 million unique TCRs in an early data release. Overall study findings and caveats: Previous analysis showed most TCR beta V segments were productive about 90% or about 30% of the time. An analysis that came later showed most CMV-associated TCR beta chains appearing HLA-restricted.

As regards this clone: Its antigen is unidentified.

The PCR ran on 60 Vbeta and 13 Jbeta primers. The repertoire was sequenced with immunoSEQ multiplex PCR; TCRdb's copy has only in-frame clones and lacks some. The profile covers roughly 150,000 clones, with roughly 80% appearing a single time and 3% to 3.5% taken by the ten largest. This CDR3 spans 15 amino acids. CDR1 and CDR2 (germline): MNHNS, SASEGT. V shed 4 bases, J shed 7 bases, and the junction held 9 bases outside the gene matches. This sequence originates from a man aged 35 to 55 in good health and CMV-seronegative. The sequenced sample consisted of PBMCs. This sequence joins TRBV6-1 and TRBJ1-4; 7 bases are a match to TRBD1. The CDR3 sequence is CASSGQGTAGEKLFF. In DNA, the CDR3 is TGTGCCAGCAGTGGACAGGGTACCGCGGGTGAAAAACTGTTTTTT.